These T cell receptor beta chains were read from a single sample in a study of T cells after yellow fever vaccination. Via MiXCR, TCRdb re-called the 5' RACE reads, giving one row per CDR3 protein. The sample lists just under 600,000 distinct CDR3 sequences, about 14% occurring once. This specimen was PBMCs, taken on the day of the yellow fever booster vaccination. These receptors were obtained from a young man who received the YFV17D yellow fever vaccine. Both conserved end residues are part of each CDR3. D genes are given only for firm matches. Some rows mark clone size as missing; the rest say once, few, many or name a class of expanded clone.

CDR3aa: CASSLSRDTEAFF
CDR3nt: TGTGCCAGCAGCTTGAGCAGGGACACTGAAGCTTTCTTT
len: 13
d_gene: .
abundance: few
j_gene: TRBJ1-1
v_gene: TRBV7-2

CDR3aa: CASSLAAGYSYEQYF
CDR3nt: TGTGCCAGCAGTTTAGCGGCGGGGTACTCCTACGAGCAGTACTTC
len: 15
d_gene: .
abundance: few
j_gene: TRBJ2-7
v_gene: TRBV27

CDR3aa: CASGGEGPSYEQYF
CDR3nt: TGTGCCAGCGGAGGGGAAGGGCCTTCGTACGAGCAGTACTTC
len: 14
d_gene: .
abundance: few
j_gene: TRBJ2-7
v_gene: TRBV25-1

CDR3aa: CASSLEEAGRYPLHF
CDR3nt: TGCGCCAGCAGCTTGGAGGAGGCCGGTCGGTATCCCCTCCACTTT
len: 15
d_gene: .
abundance: many
j_gene: TRBJ1-6
v_gene: TRBV5-1

CDR3aa: CASSTGRVSEQYF
CDR3nt: TGTGCCAGCAGTACCGGCCGCGTATCCGAGCAGTACTTC
len: 13
d_gene: .
abundance: few
j_gene: TRBJ2-7
v_gene: TRBV11-3

CDR3aa: CASRAAGTRLPEQYF
CDR3nt: TGTGCCAGCAGGGCGGCCGGGACCCGCTTACCGGAGCAGTACTTC
len: 15
d_gene: .
abundance: many
j_gene: TRBJ2-7
v_gene: TRBV27

CDR3aa: CAISESPGLAGHGEQFF
CDR3nt: TGTGCCATCAGTGAGTCCCCCGGACTAGCGGGCCACGGGGAGCAGTTCTTC
len: 17
d_gene: TRBD2
abundance: .
j_gene: TRBJ2-1
v_gene: TRBV10-3

CDR3aa: CASSPVRQNTGELFF
CDR3nt: TGTGCCAGCAGCCCTGTCCGGCAGAACACCGGGGAGCTGTTTTTT
len: 15
d_gene: .
abundance: .
j_gene: TRBJ2-2
v_gene: TRBV7-9

CDR3aa: CASSSNRDPTETQYF
CDR3nt: TGTGCCAGCAGCTCGAACCGGGACCCTACGGAGACCCAGTACTTC
len: 15
d_gene: .
abundance: few
j_gene: TRBJ2-5
v_gene: TRBV7-6

CDR3aa: CASSMMTTEAFF
CDR3nt: TGTGCCAGCAGTATGATGACGACTGAAGCTTTCTTT
len: 12
d_gene: .
abundance: .
j_gene: TRBJ1-1
v_gene: TRBV6-2/TRBV6-3

CDR3aa: CSEWRGLDNEQFF
CDR3nt: TGCAGTGAGTGGAGGGGGCTGGACAATGAGCAGTTCTTC
len: 13
d_gene: .
abundance: few
j_gene: TRBJ2-1
v_gene: TRBV20-1

CDR3aa: CASSFNGPGNEQFF
CDR3nt: TGTGCCAGCAGCTTTAATGGACCGGGGAATGAGCAGTTCTTC
len: 14
d_gene: .
abundance: .
j_gene: TRBJ2-1
v_gene: TRBV7-3

CDR3aa: CSASGGQGIDNQPQHF
CDR3nt: TGCAGTGCTAGTGGGGGACAGGGGATTGACAATCAGCCCCAGCATTTT
len: 16
d_gene: TRBD1
abundance: many
j_gene: TRBJ1-5
v_gene: TRBV20-1

CDR3aa: CATWGGELFF
CDR3nt: TGTGCCACCTGGGGCGGGGAGCTGTTTTTT
len: 10
d_gene: .
abundance: few
j_gene: TRBJ2-2
v_gene: TRBV6-5

CDR3aa: CSARDSGTGGLYEQYF
CDR3nt: TGCAGTGCTAGAGATTCCGGGACAGGGGGGCTTTACGAGCAGTACTTC
len: 16
d_gene: TRBD1
abundance: few
j_gene: TRBJ2-7
v_gene: TRBV20-1

CDR3aa: CASSSTGGAADTQYF
CDR3nt: TGTGCCAGCAGCTCTACAGGGGGCGCAGCAGATACGCAGTATTTT
len: 15
d_gene: TRBD1
abundance: few
j_gene: TRBJ2-3
v_gene: TRBV7-2

CDR3aa: CASSPGSGRPRDTQYF
CDR3nt: TGTGCCAGCAGCCCCGGGAGCGGGAGGCCTCGAGATACGCAGTATTTT
len: 16
d_gene: TRBD2
abundance: .
j_gene: TRBJ2-3
v_gene: TRBV6-1

CDR3aa: CASSLLGLDTQYF
CDR3nt: TGTGCCAGCAGCTTATTGGGCTTAGATACGCAGTATTTT
len: 13
d_gene: .
abundance: .
j_gene: TRBJ2-3
v_gene: TRBV7-2

CDR3aa: CASSRDLQIYGYTF
CDR3nt: TGTGCCAGCAGCCGCGACTTACAAATCTATGGCTACACCTTC
len: 14
d_gene: .
abundance: few
j_gene: TRBJ1-2
v_gene: TRBV7-2

CDR3aa: CAISALLADTQYF
CDR3nt: TGTGCCATCAGTGCCCTTCTGGCAGATACGCAGTATTTT
len: 13
d_gene: .
abundance: .
j_gene: TRBJ2-3
v_gene: TRBV10-3

CDR3aa: CASSETVGAFF
CDR3nt: TGTGCCAGCAGTGAAACTGTAGGAGCTTTCTTT
len: 11
d_gene: .
abundance: many
j_gene: TRBJ1-1
v_gene: TRBV6-1

CDR3aa: CSARDLRGHNEQFF
CDR3nt: TGCAGTGCTAGAGATCTCAGGGGGCACAATGAGCAGTTCTTC
len: 14
d_gene: TRBD1
abundance: few
j_gene: TRBJ2-1
v_gene: TRBV20-1

CDR3aa: CASSALAGSSYNEQFF
CDR3nt: TGTGCCAGCAGCGCGCTAGCGGGGAGCTCCTACAATGAGCAGTTCTTC
len: 16
d_gene: TRBD2
abundance: .
j_gene: TRBJ2-1
v_gene: TRBV9

CDR3aa: CASSHLGQGAWGSYNEQFF
CDR3nt: TGTGCCAGCAGCCATCTGGGACAGGGGGCCTGGGGCTCCTACAATGAGCAGTTCTTC
len: 19
d_gene: TRBD1
abundance: many
j_gene: TRBJ2-1
v_gene: TRBV14

CDR3aa: CSVRDSTGELFF
CDR3nt: TGCAGCGTCCGAGACAGTACCGGGGAGCTGTTTTTT
len: 12
d_gene: .
abundance: .
j_gene: TRBJ2-2
v_gene: TRBV29-1

CDR3aa: CASSLVETGPPGTEAFF
CDR3nt: TGTGCCAGCAGTTTAGTAGAAACAGGTCCACCAGGGACTGAAGCTTTCTTT
len: 17
d_gene: .
abundance: .
j_gene: TRBJ1-1
v_gene: TRBV27

CDR3aa: CASSVVASGRVNEQFF
CDR3nt: TGTGCCAGCAGCGTAGTAGCCAGCGGGAGGGTAAATGAGCAGTTCTTC
len: 16
d_gene: TRBD2
abundance: few
j_gene: TRBJ2-1
v_gene: TRBV9

CDR3aa: CAEYYGRASSEQYF
CDR3nt: TGTGCCGAATACTACGGGAGGGCCAGTAGTGAGCAGTACTTC
len: 14
d_gene: TRBD2
abundance: .
j_gene: TRBJ2-7
v_gene: TRBV5-4

CDR3aa: CSAYSGNTIYF
CDR3nt: TGCAGTGCCTACTCTGGAAACACCATATATTTT
len: 11
d_gene: .
abundance: few
j_gene: TRBJ1-3
v_gene: TRBV20-1

CDR3aa: CSVGGRAQETQYF
CDR3nt: TGCAGCGTTGGAGGCAGGGCCCAAGAGACCCAGTACTTC
len: 13
d_gene: .
abundance: few
j_gene: TRBJ2-5
v_gene: TRBV29-1

CDR3aa: CASRGTFNEQFF
CDR3nt: TGTGCCAGCAGGGGGACTTTCAATGAGCAGTTCTTC
len: 12
d_gene: .
abundance: few
j_gene: TRBJ2-1
v_gene: TRBV5-6

CDR3aa: CSGSGGSHEQFF
CDR3nt: TGCAGCGGATCGGGGGGCTCGCATGAGCAGTTCTTC
len: 12
d_gene: .
abundance: .
j_gene: TRBJ2-1
v_gene: TRBV29-1

CDR3aa: CASSFLSYLDEQYF
CDR3nt: TGTGCCAGCAGCTTCCTCAGTTATTTGGACGAGCAGTACTTC
len: 14
d_gene: .
abundance: many
j_gene: TRBJ2-7
v_gene: TRBV5-6

CDR3aa: CSVVTGAGYEQYF
CDR3nt: TGCAGCGTTGTGACTGGGGCCGGGTACGAGCAGTACTTC
len: 13
d_gene: .
abundance: .
j_gene: TRBJ2-7
v_gene: TRBV29-1

CDR3aa: CASSSGVAEQYF
CDR3nt: TGTGCCAGCTCGTCGGGAGTGGCCGAGCAGTACTTC
len: 12
d_gene: .
abundance: .
j_gene: TRBJ2-7
v_gene: TRBV18

CDR3aa: CASRLSGGRETQYF
CDR3nt: TGTGCCAGCAGGCTCTCGGGGGGCAGGGAGACCCAGTACTTC
len: 14
d_gene: .
abundance: .
j_gene: TRBJ2-5
v_gene: TRBV6-5

CDR3aa: CSARDFGGKGAGELFF
CDR3nt: TGCAGTGCTAGAGATTTCGGAGGCAAGGGAGCCGGGGAGCTGTTTTTT
len: 16
d_gene: .
abundance: few
j_gene: TRBJ2-2
v_gene: TRBV20-1

CDR3aa: CASSSGVQNEQFF
CDR3nt: TGTGCCAGCAGCTCGGGGGTACAGAATGAGCAGTTCTTC
len: 13
d_gene: .
abundance: few
j_gene: TRBJ2-1
v_gene: TRBV6-1

CDR3aa: CASSHNRGQGGGLGYTF
CDR3nt: TGCGCCAGCAGCCATAATCGAGGACAGGGTGGAGGACTCGGCTACACCTTC
len: 17
d_gene: TRBD1
abundance: .
j_gene: TRBJ1-2
v_gene: TRBV4-3

CDR3aa: CASSSPGQGAWEQYF
CDR3nt: TGTGCCAGCAGCTCACCGGGACAGGGGGCGTGGGAGCAGTACTTC
len: 15
d_gene: TRBD1
abundance: few
j_gene: TRBJ2-7
v_gene: TRBV7-2

CDR3aa: CASSSPAPPNTGELFF
CDR3nt: TGTGCCAGCAGTTCTCCGGCTCCGCCGAACACCGGGGAGCTGTTTTTT
len: 16
d_gene: .
abundance: .
j_gene: TRBJ2-2
v_gene: TRBV28

CDR3aa: CATSSRESGVGYTF
CDR3nt: TGTGCCACCAGCAGCAGGGAGTCAGGGGTTGGCTACACCTTC
len: 14
d_gene: .
abundance: .
j_gene: TRBJ1-2
v_gene: TRBV15

CDR3aa: CAISEMGLTEAFF
CDR3nt: TGTGCCATCAGTGAGATGGGTCTCACTGAAGCTTTCTTT
len: 13
d_gene: .
abundance: many
j_gene: TRBJ1-1
v_gene: TRBV10-3

CDR3aa: CASSLEGAVTSVKKGDNEQFF
CDR3nt: TGCGCCAGCAGCCTCGAAGGGGCCGTGACTAGCGTTAAGAAAGGTGACAATGAGCAGTTCTTC
len: 21
d_gene: TRBD2
abundance: few
j_gene: TRBJ2-1
v_gene: TRBV4-1

CDR3aa: CASSLVVQGGPSPLHF
CDR3nt: TGTGCCAGCAGCTTAGTAGTGCAGGGTGGCCCTTCACCCCTCCACTTT
len: 16
d_gene: .
abundance: few
j_gene: TRBJ1-6
v_gene: TRBV7-2

CDR3aa: CASSVSSGGYDEQYF
CDR3nt: TGTGCCAGCAGCGTTTCTAGCGGGGGTTATGACGAGCAGTACTTC
len: 15
d_gene: TRBD2
abundance: few
j_gene: TRBJ2-7
v_gene: TRBV9

CDR3aa: CASSLSTRNEKLFF
CDR3nt: TGTGCCAGCAGTTTATCCACCCGAAATGAAAAACTGTTTTTT
len: 14
d_gene: .
abundance: few
j_gene: TRBJ1-4
v_gene: TRBV28

CDR3aa: CSASQTSGIETQYF
CDR3nt: TGCAGTGCGAGCCAGACTAGCGGGATCGAGACCCAGTACTTC
len: 14
d_gene: TRBD2
abundance: .
j_gene: TRBJ2-5
v_gene: TRBV20-1

CDR3aa: CSAMVDEQFF
CDR3nt: TGCAGTGCTATGGTGGATGAGCAGTTCTTC
len: 10
d_gene: .
abundance: .
j_gene: TRBJ2-1
v_gene: TRBV20-1

CDR3aa: CASSPALGTGSEKLFF
CDR3nt: TGCGCCAGCAGCCCCGCCCTTGGGACAGGGAGTGAAAAACTGTTTTTT
len: 16
d_gene: TRBD1
abundance: few
j_gene: TRBJ1-4
v_gene: TRBV5-1

CDR3aa: CASSRTGVNQPQHF
CDR3nt: TGTGCCAGCAGCCGAACAGGGGTCAATCAGCCCCAGCATTTT
len: 14
d_gene: TRBD1
abundance: .
j_gene: TRBJ1-5
v_gene: TRBV9

CDR3aa: CASSRRPQGAGPNTQFF
CDR3nt: TGTGCCAGCAGCCGGAGGCCCCAAGGAGCGGGACCGAATACGCAGTTCTTC
len: 17
d_gene: TRBD2
abundance: few
j_gene: TRBJ2-1
v_gene: TRBV5-4

CDR3aa: CASSLSQGRETQYF
CDR3nt: TGTGCCAGCAGCCTATCTCAGGGGCGAGAGACCCAGTACTTC
len: 14
d_gene: .
abundance: .
j_gene: TRBJ2-5
v_gene: TRBV11-2

CDR3aa: CASTRGLDTQYF
CDR3nt: TGTGCCAGCACTCGAGGGCTTGATACGCAGTATTTT
len: 12
d_gene: .
abundance: .
j_gene: TRBJ2-3
v_gene: TRBV7-2

CDR3aa: CASSLGTRAGLAGSYEQYF
CDR3nt: TGTGCCAGCAGTCTCGGGACTCGCGCGGGATTAGCGGGCTCCTACGAGCAGTACTTC
len: 19
d_gene: TRBD2
abundance: many
j_gene: TRBJ2-7
v_gene: TRBV7-2